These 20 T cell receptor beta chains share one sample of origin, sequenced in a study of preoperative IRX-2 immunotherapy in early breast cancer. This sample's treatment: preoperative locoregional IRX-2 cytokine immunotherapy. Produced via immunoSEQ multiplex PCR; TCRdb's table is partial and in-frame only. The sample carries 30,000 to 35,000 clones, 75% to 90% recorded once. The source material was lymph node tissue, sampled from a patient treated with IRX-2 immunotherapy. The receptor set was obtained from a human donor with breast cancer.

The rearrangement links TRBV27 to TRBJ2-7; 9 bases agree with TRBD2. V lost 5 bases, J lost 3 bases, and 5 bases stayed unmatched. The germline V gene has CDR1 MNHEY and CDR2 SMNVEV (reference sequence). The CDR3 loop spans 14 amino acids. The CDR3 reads CASSALAGNYEQYF. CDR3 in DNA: TGTGCCAGCAGTGCCCTAGCGGGGAACTACGAGCAGTACTTC.

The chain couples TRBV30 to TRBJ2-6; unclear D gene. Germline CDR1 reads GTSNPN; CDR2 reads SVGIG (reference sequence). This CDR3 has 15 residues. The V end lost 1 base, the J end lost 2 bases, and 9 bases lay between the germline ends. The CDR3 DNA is TGTGCCTGGAGTGGTAGGGCTCCTGGGGCCAACGTCCTGACTTTC. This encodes CAWSGRAPGANVLTF. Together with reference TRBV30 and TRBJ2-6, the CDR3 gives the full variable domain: SQTIHQWPATLVQPVGSPLSLECTVEGTSNPNLYWYRQAAGRGLQLLFYSVGIGQISSEVPQNLSASRPQDRQFILSSKKLLLSDSGFYLCAWSGRAPGANVLTFGAGSRLTVL.

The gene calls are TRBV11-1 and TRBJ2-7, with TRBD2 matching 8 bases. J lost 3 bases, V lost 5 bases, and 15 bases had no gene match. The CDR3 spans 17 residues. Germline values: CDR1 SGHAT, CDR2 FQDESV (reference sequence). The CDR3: CASSQRAETSEVYEQYF. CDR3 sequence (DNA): TGTGCCAGCAGCCAAAGGGCCGAGACTAGCGAGGTCTACGAGCAGTACTTC.

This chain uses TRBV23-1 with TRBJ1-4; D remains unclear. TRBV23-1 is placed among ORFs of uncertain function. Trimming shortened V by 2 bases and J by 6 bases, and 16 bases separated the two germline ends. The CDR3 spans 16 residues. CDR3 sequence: CASSQTKHGIHEKLFF. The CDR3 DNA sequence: TGCGCCAGCAGTCAAACCAAACATGGTATTCATGAAAAACTGTTTTTT.

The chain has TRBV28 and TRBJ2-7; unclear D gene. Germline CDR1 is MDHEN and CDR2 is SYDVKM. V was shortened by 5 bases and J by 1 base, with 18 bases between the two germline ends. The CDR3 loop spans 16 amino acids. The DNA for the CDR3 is TGTGCCAGCAGTGTAACCCTTTTCAGAGGTTCCTACGAGCAGTACTTC. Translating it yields CASSVTLFRGSYEQYF.

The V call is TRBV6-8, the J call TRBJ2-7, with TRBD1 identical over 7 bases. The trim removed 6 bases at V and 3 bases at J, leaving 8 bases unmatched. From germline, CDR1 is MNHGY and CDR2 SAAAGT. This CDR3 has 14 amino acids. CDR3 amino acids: CASRAGGFVYEQYF. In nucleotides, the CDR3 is TGTGCCAGCAGAGCAGGGGGTTTCGTCTACGAGCAGTACTTC.

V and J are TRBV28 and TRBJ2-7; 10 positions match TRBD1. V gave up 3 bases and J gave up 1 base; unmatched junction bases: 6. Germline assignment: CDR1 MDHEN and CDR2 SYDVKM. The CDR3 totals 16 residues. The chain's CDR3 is CASSFVDRGLSYEQYF. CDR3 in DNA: TGTGCCAGCAGTTTCGTGGACAGGGGGTTATCCTACGAGCAGTACTTC.

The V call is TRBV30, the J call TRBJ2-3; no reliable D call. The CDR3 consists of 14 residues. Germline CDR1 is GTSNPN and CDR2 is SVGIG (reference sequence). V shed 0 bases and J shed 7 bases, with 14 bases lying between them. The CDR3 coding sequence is TGTGCCTGGAGTGTGGGTGTCGCACGACATACGCAGTATTTT. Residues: CAWSVGVARHTQYF.

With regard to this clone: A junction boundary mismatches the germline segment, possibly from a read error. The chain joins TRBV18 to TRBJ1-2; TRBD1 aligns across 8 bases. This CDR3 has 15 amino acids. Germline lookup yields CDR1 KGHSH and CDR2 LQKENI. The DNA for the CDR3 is TGTGCCAGCTCTCCACTTGGGCAGGGGGCCGATGGCTACACCTTC. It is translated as CASSPLGQGADGYTF.

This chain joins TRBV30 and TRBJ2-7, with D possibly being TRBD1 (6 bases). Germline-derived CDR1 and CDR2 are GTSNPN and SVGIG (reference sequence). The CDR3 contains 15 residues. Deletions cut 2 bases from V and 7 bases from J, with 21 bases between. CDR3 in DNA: TGTGCCTGGAGTCCCCACCGTGCAGGGGCAGGGGAGCAGTACTTC. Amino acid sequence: CAWSPHRAGAGEQYF.

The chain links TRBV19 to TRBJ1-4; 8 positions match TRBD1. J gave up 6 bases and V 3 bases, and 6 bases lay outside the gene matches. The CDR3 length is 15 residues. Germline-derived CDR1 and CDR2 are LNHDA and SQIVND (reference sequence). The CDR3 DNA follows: TGTGCCAGTAGTATCGACAGGGGCGCGGATGAAAAACTGTTTTTT. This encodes CASSIDRGADEKLFF. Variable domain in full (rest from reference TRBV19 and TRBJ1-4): DGGITQSPKYLFRKEGQNVTLSCEQNLNHDAMYWYRQDPGQGLRLIYYSQIVNDFQKGDIAEGYSVSREKKESFPLTVTSAQKNPTAFYLCASSIDRGADEKLFFGSGTQLSVL.

The CDR3 is CASSPRDYQETQYF. CDR3 in DNA: TGCGCCAGCAGCCCCCGGGACTACCAAGAGACCCAGTACTTC. This sequence joins TRBV5-1 and TRBJ2-5, with D perhaps matching TRBD2 (6 bases). CDR3 size: 14 residues. Trimming stripped 4 bases from V and 0 bases from J, with 10 bases between. From germline, CDR1 is SGHRS and CDR2 YFSETQ.

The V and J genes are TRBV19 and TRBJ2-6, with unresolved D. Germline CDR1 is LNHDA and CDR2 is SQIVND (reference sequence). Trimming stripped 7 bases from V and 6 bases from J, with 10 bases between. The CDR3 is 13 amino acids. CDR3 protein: CASTDRQANVLTF. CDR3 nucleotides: TGTGCCAGTACCGATCGACAGGCCAACGTCCTGACTTTC.

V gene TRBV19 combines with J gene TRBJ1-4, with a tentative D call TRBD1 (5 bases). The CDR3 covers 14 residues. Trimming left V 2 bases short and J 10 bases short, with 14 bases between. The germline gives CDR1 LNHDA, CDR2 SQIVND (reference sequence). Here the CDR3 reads CASSIKGETGKLFF. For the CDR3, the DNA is TGTGCCAGTAGTATAAAAGGGGAGACCGGAAAACTGTTTTTT.

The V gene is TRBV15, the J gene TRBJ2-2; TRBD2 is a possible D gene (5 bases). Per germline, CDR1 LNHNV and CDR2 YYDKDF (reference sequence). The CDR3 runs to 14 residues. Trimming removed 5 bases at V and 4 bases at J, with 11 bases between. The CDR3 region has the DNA TGTGCCACCAGCCCTAGGCGGGTCACCGGGGAGCTGTTTTTT. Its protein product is CATSPRRVTGELFF.

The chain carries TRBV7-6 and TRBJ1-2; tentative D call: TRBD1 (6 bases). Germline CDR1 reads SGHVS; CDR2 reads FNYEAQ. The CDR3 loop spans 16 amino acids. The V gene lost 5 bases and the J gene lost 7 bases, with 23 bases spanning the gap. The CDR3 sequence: CASSQDTLDRIGGYTF. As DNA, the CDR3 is TGTGCCAGCAGCCAAGATACGTTAGACAGGATTGGTGGCTACACCTTC.

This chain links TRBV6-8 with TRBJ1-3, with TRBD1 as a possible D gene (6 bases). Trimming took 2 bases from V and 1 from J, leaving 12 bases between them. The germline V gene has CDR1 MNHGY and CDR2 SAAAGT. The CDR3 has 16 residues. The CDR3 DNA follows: TGTGCCAGCAGTTACCCAGGGGCCCCGTCTGGAAACACCATATATTTT. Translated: CASSYPGAPSGNTIYF.

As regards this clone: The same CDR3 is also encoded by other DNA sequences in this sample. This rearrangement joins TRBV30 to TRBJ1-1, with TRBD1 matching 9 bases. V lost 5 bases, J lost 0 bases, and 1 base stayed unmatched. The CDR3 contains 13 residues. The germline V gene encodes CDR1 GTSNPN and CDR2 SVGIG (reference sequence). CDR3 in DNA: TGTGCCTGGGACAGGGGGTTGAACACTGAAGCTTTCTTT. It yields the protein CAWDRGLNTEAFF.

CDR3 protein: CASSPGASYEQYF. CDR3 nucleotides: TGTGCCAGCTCACCAGGAGCTTCCTACGAGCAGTACTTC. This sequence joins TRBV18 and TRBJ2-7; D is uncertain. The germline V gene has CDR1 KGHSH and CDR2 LQKENI. The CDR3 runs to 13 residues. Trimming pared 2 bases from V and 1 base from J, leaving 6 bases between.

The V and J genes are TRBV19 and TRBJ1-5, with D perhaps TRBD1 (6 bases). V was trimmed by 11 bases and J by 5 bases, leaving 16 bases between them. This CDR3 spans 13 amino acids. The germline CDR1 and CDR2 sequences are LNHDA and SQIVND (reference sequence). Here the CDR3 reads CAVSGESYQPQHF. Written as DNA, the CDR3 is TGTGCCGTTTCAGGGGAAAGCTATCAGCCCCAGCATTTT.